This TCR beta chain appears in the sequencing data of a study of blood T cell repertoires in COVID-19. As for the study in general: COVID-19 samples, acute and convalescent, were from the United States, Italy and Spain. The cDNA or gDNA used as material had been derived from T cells, B-cell-depleted T cells, or PBMCs.

As handled by the study authors: Counts of nucleated cells, estimated from reference gene primer amplification, were obtained. Sequenced by immunoSEQ multiplex PCR; TCRdb stores in-frame clones only, minus some. The DNA gave D and trimming, while V, J and clone size come from that table. The sample records 50,000 to 65,000 clones, roughly 81% being singletons. V was trimmed by 7 bases and J by 4 bases, leaving 15 bases between them. CDR1 is SGHRS and CDR2 is YFSETQ in the germline V gene. The CDR3 is made up of 14 amino acids. This clonotype was sampled from a woman aged 55-70 years with acute or convalescent COVID-19. The sequenced material came from peripheral blood. V usage is TRBV5-1 and J usage is TRBJ2-1; D is unclear. The CDR3 sequence: CASRLSTFYNEQFF. DNA of the CDR3: TGCGCCAGCCGCCTTTCGACTTTTTACAATGAGCAGTTCTTC.